This entry lists 24 T cell receptor beta chains sequenced from one sample in a study of early T cells in non-severe SARS-CoV-2 infection. One entry per CDR3 protein, called by TCRdb with MiXCR from the 5' RACE reads. The sample records 25,000 to 35,000 distinct CDR3 sequences, roughly 5.9% being singletons. The sequencing input was whole blood. Every receptor here comes from an adult who was a healthcare worker with PCR-confirmed SARS-CoV-2 infection or an uninfected control (not recorded which).

In its sample, this clonotype was seen many times. This chain connects TRBV6-2 or TRBV6-3 to TRBJ2-6, with no clear D. V lost 11 bases, J lost 0 bases, and 11 bases lay in between. The CDR3 has 14 amino acids. Germline V CDR1 and CDR2: MNHEY, SVGEGT. The CDR3 spells CASQSSSGANVLTF. The CDR3 DNA reads TGTGCCTCACAAAGCAGCTCTGGGGCCAACGTCCTGACTTTC.

At least ten counts were recorded for this clonotype. The chain joins TRBV29-1 to TRBJ2-5, with unresolved D. This CDR3 has 12 residues. Per the germline V gene, CDR1 is SQVTM and CDR2 is ANQGSEA. Deletions cut 3 bases from V and 2 bases from J, with 7 bases between. CDR3 residues: CSVEAGQETQYF. CDR3 bases: TGCAGCGTTGAGGCAGGACAAGAGACCCAGTACTTC. Full variable domain (missing parts from reference TRBV29-1 and TRBJ2-5): SAVISQKPSRDICQRGTSLTIQCQVDSQVTMMFWYRQQPGQSLTLIATANQGSEATYESGFVIDKFPISRPNLTFSTLTVSNMSPEDSSIYLCSVEAGQETQYFGPGTRLLVL.

This clonotype appeared many times. This chain joins TRBV29-1 and TRBJ1-1, with 7 positions matching TRBD1. Trimming cost V 7 bases and J 4 bases; bases outside gene matches: 9. CDR3 length: 13 residues. CDR1 and CDR2 (germline): SQVTM, ANQGSEA. CDR3 loop: CSAAGQPLTEAFF. The CDR3, as DNA: TGCAGCGCTGCGGGACAGCCTCTCACTGAAGCTTTCTTT.

The sample holds many counts of this clonotype. The V and J genes are TRBV5-1 and TRBJ2-1; TRBD1 is a possible D gene (6 bases). V lost 4 bases and J lost 7, with 21 bases in between. CDR3 length: 16 amino acids. Germline values: CDR1 SGHRS, CDR2 YFSETQ. DNA for the CDR3: TGCGCCAGCAGCACCCTCCGGGGCCCAGGGGAAAATGAGCAGTTCTTC. Translating gives CASSTLRGPGENEQFF.

This clonotype was counted many times. This chain uses TRBV5-1 with TRBJ2-3; 14 nucleotides match TRBD2. This CDR3 contains 15 residues. Trimming removed 4 bases from V and 4 bases from J; junction bases left unmatched: 2. CDR1 and CDR2 (germline): SGHRS, YFSETQ. The CDR3 DNA sequence: TGCGCCAGCAGCCCGGGACTAGCGGGAGCAGATACGCAGTATTTT. Encoded protein: CASSPGLAGADTQYF.

This clonotype was recorded a few times. The rearrangement joins TRBV11-3 to TRBJ2-2; TRBD1 might be the D (6 bases). Germline V lookup: CDR1 SGHNT, CDR2 YENEEA. This CDR3 is built from 13 residues. Trimming stripped 5 bases from V and 3 bases from J, with 7 bases between. CDR3 amino acids: CASSGQYTGELFF. The CDR3 nucleotides read TGTGCCAGCAGCGGACAGTACACCGGGGAGCTGTTTTTT.

By its share, this clonotype is medium-sized (0.01 to 0.1%). The chain employs TRBV4-2 and TRBJ2-3; 10 positions agree with TRBD2. The CDR3 contains 16 residues. Germline loops: CDR1 LGHNA, CDR2 YNFKEQ. V dropped 0 bases and J dropped 6; count of bases not matched to a gene: 6. In nucleotides, the CDR3 is TGTGCCAGCAGCCAAGATGCTAGCGGGAGTGGGGATACGCAGTATTTT. This translates into CASSQDASGSGDTQYF.

This clonotype came up many times. This chain links TRBV9 with TRBJ2-1; 9 bases align to TRBD2. The V gene's germline CDR1 is SGDLS and CDR2 YYNGEE. The J segment lost 7 bases and the V segment lost 0 bases, leaving 8 bases of the junction unmatched. The CDR3 contains 16 residues. CDR3 in amino acids: CASSVAVSGSLNEQFF. Here the CDR3 DNA reads TGTGCCAGCAGCGTAGCTGTTAGCGGGAGTTTGAATGAGCAGTTCTTC.

This clonotype was observed many times. The chain uses TRBV24-1 and TRBJ2-1; D perhaps matches TRBD2 (5 bases). CDR3 length equals 16 residues. Germline values: CDR1 KGHDR, CDR2 SFDVKD. The V end was cut by 1 base, the J end by 0 bases, with 9 bases between. CDR3 bases: TGTGCCACCAGTGATTTTGATCGGGGCTCCTACAATGAGCAGTTCTTC. It translates to CATSDFDRGSYNEQFF.

This clonotype showed up many times. This chain connects TRBV7-2 to TRBJ2-3; no clear D gene. This CDR3 region has 14 residues. Germline V gene data show CDR1 as SGHTA and CDR2 as FQGNSA. Deletions cut 1 base from V and 4 bases from J, with 9 bases between. The CDR3: CASSLGLEADTQYF. CDR3 bases: TGTGCCAGCAGCTTAGGTTTAGAAGCAGATACGCAGTATTTT.

In its sample, this clonotype was seen many times. The chain employs TRBV7-2 and TRBJ2-1; the match to TRBD2 covers 8 bases. This CDR3 region has 14 residues. The germline gives CDR1 SGHTA, CDR2 FQGNSA. The V gene end was trimmed by 8 bases and the J gene end by 0 bases; junction bases not matched to a gene: 3. The CDR3 spells CASESGSSYNEQFF. As DNA, the CDR3 is TGTGCCAGCGAAAGCGGGAGCTCCTACAATGAGCAGTTCTTC.

This clonotype has a count of ten or more. V and J are TRBV10-3 and TRBJ1-2; a weak D match, TRBD1 (6 bases). Germline V gene data show CDR1 as ENHRY and CDR2 as SYGVKD. CDR3 length equals 14 residues. With 7 bases removed from V and 6 bases from J, the gap between germline ends came to 18 bases. CDR3 amino acids: CAITPGGRSDGYTF. The CDR3 coding sequence is TGTGCCATCACCCCGGGGGGCAGATCGGATGGCTACACCTTC.

This clonotype came up many times. The rearrangement uses TRBV29-1 and TRBJ1-1; 7 nucleotides line up with TRBD1. The CDR3 contains 12 residues. Germline-derived CDR1 and CDR2 are SQVTM and ANQGSEA. Trimming removed 6 bases from V and 3 bases from J; junction bases left unmatched: 4. Written as DNA, the CDR3 is TGCAGCGTCAGGGGGGGATACACTGAAGCTTTCTTT. Protein product: CSVRGGYTEAFF.

This clonotype was counted between two and nine times. CDR3 bases: TGTGCCAGCAGCCAATGGGACGGGCCCTCCTACGAGCAGTACTTC. This sequence encodes CASSQWDGPSYEQYF. The chain links TRBV3-1 to TRBJ2-7; D is perhaps TRBD1 or TRBD2 (5 bases each). Per germline, CDR1 LGHDT and CDR2 YNNKEL (reference sequence). Trimming cost V 2 bases and J 0 bases, with 11 bases left between them. This CDR3 spans 15 amino acids.

This clonotype has more than one count but fewer than ten. This chain connects TRBV11-3 to TRBJ2-2; 7 bases map to TRBD2. The CDR3 is made up of 15 amino acids. V gave up 0 bases and J gave up 8 bases; unmatched junction bases: 6. From germline, CDR1 is SGHNT and CDR2 YENEEA. CDR3 region: CASSLEGGRAGELFF. CDR3 bases: TGTGCCAGCAGCTTAGAGGGCGGGAGAGCGGGGGAGCTGTTTTTT.

The chain employs TRBV7-8 and TRBJ2-2; 7 bases align to TRBD1. Germline V lookup: CDR1 SGHVS, CDR2 FQNEAQ. The junction had 5 bases not matched to a gene; V was cut back by 4 bases and J by 6 bases. The CDR3 totals 14 residues. For the CDR3, the DNA is TGTGCCAGCAGCTGGCAACAGGGGTCCGGGGAGCTGTTTTTT. The encoded protein is CASSWQQGSGELFF.

This clonotype was counted at least ten times. The chain is built from TRBV11-2 and TRBJ2-5; D call uncertain. This CDR3 has 16 residues. V shed 4 bases and J shed 1 base, with 16 bases lying between them. Germline V gene lookup returns CDR1 SGHAT and CDR2 FQNNGV. Written as DNA, the CDR3 is TGTGCCAGCAGCTCGGTCCGGGCACGCTTCCAAGAGACCCAGTACTTC. Residues: CASSSVRARFQETQYF.

This clonotype turned up a few times. V usage is TRBV7-2 and J usage is TRBJ2-6; D is undetermined. Trimming shortened V by 2 bases and J by 0 bases, and 5 bases separated the two germline ends. The CDR3 length is 15 residues. Germline V gene data show CDR1 as SGHTA and CDR2 as FQGNSA. As DNA, the CDR3 is TGTGCCAGCAGCTTAAGACGCTCTGGGGCCAACGTCCTGACTTTC. Protein sequence: CASSLRRSGANVLTF.

This clonotype was seen at least ten times. The chain links TRBV7-2 to TRBJ2-1; 15 bases map to TRBD2. The CDR3 covers 16 residues. Germline CDR1 reads SGHTA; CDR2 reads FQGNSA. Trimming took 1 base from V and 9 from J; bases not matched to a gene: 4. CDR3: CASSLDWTSGRVEQFF. The CDR3 bases are TGTGCCAGCAGCTTAGATTGGACTAGCGGGAGGGTTGAGCAGTTCTTC.

This chain uses TRBV12-3 or TRBV12-4 with TRBJ2-7; a possible D gene is TRBD1 (6 bases). With 2 bases removed from V and 2 bases from J, the gap between germline ends came to 13 bases. This CDR3 spans 15 amino acids. The CDR3 nucleotides read TGTGCCAGCAGTTTATCGCAGGGGACCACCTACGAGCAGTACTTC. It yields the protein CASSLSQGTTYEQYF.

This clonotype appeared many times. The gene calls are TRBV20-1 and TRBJ2-1; D is undetermined. Germline CDR1 and CDR2: DFQATT and SNEGSKA (reference sequence). This CDR3 contains 15 residues. The ends were cut back, 4 bases at V and 0 bases at J, with 13 bases in the middle. This chain's CDR3 is CSATSSRSSYNEQFF. The CDR3 coding sequence is TGCAGTGCTACCAGTTCCAGGAGCTCCTACAATGAGCAGTTCTTC.

This clonotype has a count of ten or more. The chain carries TRBV6-4 and TRBJ2-1; TRBD2 matches at 12 bases. Germline assignment: CDR1 MRHNA and CDR2 SNTAGT. The CDR3 is 16 amino acids. The V segment lost 6 bases and the J segment 7 bases; nucleotides outside the gene matches: 10. CDR3 nucleotide sequence: TGTGCCAGCAGCTCACCTAGCGGGAGGGTAAGGAATGAGCAGTTCTTC. Residues: CASSSPSGRVRNEQFF.

In this sample, this clonotype turned up many times. The chain carries TRBV19 and TRBJ2-2; 7 nucleotides match TRBD2. The germline CDR1 and CDR2 sequences are LNHDA and SQIVND (reference sequence). The trim removed 8 bases at V and 0 bases at J, leaving 3 bases unmatched. This CDR3 region has 14 residues. The CDR3 loop reads CASASGTNTGELFF. For the CDR3, the DNA is TGTGCCAGTGCTAGCGGAACGAACACCGGGGAGCTGTTTTTT.

This clonotype has a handful of counts. This chain connects TRBV2 to TRBJ2-3; D is unresolved. Per the germline V gene, CDR1 is SNHLY and CDR2 is FYNNEI. V was trimmed by 7 bases and J by 2 bases, leaving 13 bases between them. This CDR3 has 14 residues. CDR3 nucleotides: TGTGCCAGCACAAGCCTTAGACCCACAGATACGCAGTATTTT. It is translated as CASTSLRPTDTQYF.